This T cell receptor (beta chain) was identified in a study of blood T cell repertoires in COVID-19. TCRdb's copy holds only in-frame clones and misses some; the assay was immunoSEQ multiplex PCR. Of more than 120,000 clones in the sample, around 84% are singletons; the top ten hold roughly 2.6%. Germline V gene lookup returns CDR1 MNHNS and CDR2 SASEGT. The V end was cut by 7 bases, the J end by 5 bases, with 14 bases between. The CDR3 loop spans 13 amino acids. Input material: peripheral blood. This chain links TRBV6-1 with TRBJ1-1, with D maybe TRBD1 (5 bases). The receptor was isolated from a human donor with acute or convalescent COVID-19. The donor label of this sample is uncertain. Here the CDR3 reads CASTNPGETEAFF. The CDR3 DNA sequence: TGTGCCAGCACCAATCCGGGGGAAACTGAAGCTTTCTTT.